A single T cell receptor beta chain is shown here with its context. This clonotype is characterized as medium-sized (0.01 to 0.1%). Which antigen it targets is not known. The input lacks base qualities; no much larger clone sits a single base away. The data derive from a study of circulating CD8 cells and anti-PD-1 response in melanoma (dated by TCRdb to about 2020). Background on the whole study: Nivolumab was administered to patients intravenously at 3 mg/kg every 2 weeks. PD-1 on on-treatment samples was detected using a biotinylated anti-human IgG4 antibody. Patients with complete or partial responses were classified as responders; those with stable or progressive disease (RECIST v1.1) as non-responders. The TCR repertoire analysis was performed on about eleven melanoma patients, comprising 7 non-responders and 4 responders. Of the 13 patients in the melanoma cohort, anti-PD-1 was received as first-line therapy by seven patients, and prior targeted therapy or immunotherapy had been received by six patients.

The investigation overall reported the following: Because tumor material was not accessible, tumor reactivity was instead assessed by peptide assays on expanded sorted subsets. The cohort included both treatment-naive and previously treated patients, and the authors noted that this mix could influence results. The DNEG repertoire was the most diverse; PD-1 and DPOS showed similar, higher clonality, and TIGIT repertoires were the least diverse. Because of limited material, replicates were generally not included when the experiments were performed. The published TCR repertoire comparisons used only baseline and M1 samples from a small cohort with few responders. Repertoires were found to be largely private between subsets, with under 7.5% of TRB clonotypes shared at M1, and the highest sharing was observed between DPOS and TIGIT.

Trimming at the junction amounts to 3 bases on V and 3 bases on J, and the germline ends lie 22 bases apart. The CDR1 and CDR2 encoded by the germline V gene are MGHDK and SYGVNS. Counted from cysteine to phenylalanine, this CDR3 has 18 amino acids. Only the CDR3 portion is preserved as DNA: 54 bases, with reading frame beginning at the first base. Using a BD FACSAria II cell sorter, four subsets defined by PD-1 and/or TIGIT were sorted from live CD3+CD8+TCRalphabeta+ cells. Circulating CD8 T cells were sorted into four subsets by PD-1 and TIGIT expression to characterize their relevance to anti-PD-1 therapy response. From each sorted CD8 T-cell subset, both TCR alpha and TCR beta chains were sequenced. Peripheral blood was drawn before the first anti-PD-1 injection and after two and four injections. Ficoll gradient centrifugation was used to isolate PBMCs immediately. Until use, PBMCs were kept cryopreserved in liquid nitrogen in RPMI containing roughly 20% FCS and approximately 11% DMSO. After thawing, PBMCs were stained with a viability dye and with antibodies against CD3, CD8alpha, TCRalphabeta, PD-1 and TIGIT. The RNeasy Kit was used to extract total RNA, and all samples came in with a RIN above 7.

For sequencing, a NextSeq 500 was employed. Starting from about 15 ng of total RNA, TCR libraries were made with the QIAseq Immune Repertoire RNA Library Kit, Human TCR Panel. The TCR libraries were sequenced on an Illumina NextSeq using a Mid Output V2 kit and asymmetric 261x41 paired-end reads. Each TCR library was diluted to roughly 4 nM, after which the TCR libraries were pooled, denatured and loaded at 0.95 to 1 pM. The study's own analysis went as follows. TCR FASTQ files were processed in the QIAGEN GeneGlobe Data Analysis Center, and downstream analysis was performed in R 3.5.2. Clonality was calculated as one minus Shannon entropy normalized by the log of the number of unique productive sequences. TRA or TRB clonotypes differing in abundance between baseline and M1 were identified within each subset by Fisher exact tests at 5% FDR. Differentially abundant clonotypes were grouped as emerging, expanding, contracting or non-expanding/contracting. Repertoire overlap between patients was measured with Morisita's overlap index. TCRdb applied fastp at Q25 and MiXCR to the public reads, then kept only in-frame beta chains. For every CDR3 protein sequence, its rows merge into one entry that carries the most common genes and DNA. The V and J calls reflect TCRdb's pipeline rather than the authors' work. This sample holds 800 or so distinct CDR3 sequences; almost 8% were observed only once. More than 30% of the sample is held by the ten biggest clonotypes.

The clonotype was recovered from a human donor with melanoma. The sequencing used CD8+ T cells from PBMCs, collected at baseline or after one month of anti-PD-1 therapy (not recorded which). The rearranged chain carries TRBV25-1 and TRBJ2-3; the D region may be TRBD1 or TRBD2, each matching 6 bases equally. For the CDR3, the sequence is CASSEGAGTPGGTDTQYF. DNA sequence: TGTGCCAGCAGTGAGGGGGCCGGGACCCCCGGAGGGACAGATACGCAGTATTTT.